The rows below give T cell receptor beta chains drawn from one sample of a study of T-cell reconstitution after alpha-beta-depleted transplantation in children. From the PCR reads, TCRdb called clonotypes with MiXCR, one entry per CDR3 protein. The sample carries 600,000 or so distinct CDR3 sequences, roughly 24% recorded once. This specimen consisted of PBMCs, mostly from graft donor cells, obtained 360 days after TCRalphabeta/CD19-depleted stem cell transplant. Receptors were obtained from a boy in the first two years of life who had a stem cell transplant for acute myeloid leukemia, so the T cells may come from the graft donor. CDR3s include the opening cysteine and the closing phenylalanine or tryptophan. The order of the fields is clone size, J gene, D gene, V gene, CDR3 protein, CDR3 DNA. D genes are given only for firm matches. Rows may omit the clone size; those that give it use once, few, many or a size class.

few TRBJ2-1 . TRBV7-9 CASSPRYDGNEQFF TGTGCCAGCAGCCCCCGCTACGATGGCAATGAGCAGTTCTTC
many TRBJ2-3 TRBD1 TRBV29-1 CSVDLRTGEDTQYF TGCAGCGTTGATCTTCGGACAGGGGAGGATACGCAGTATTTT
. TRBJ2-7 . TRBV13 CASSTGPLGYEQYF TGTGCCAGCAGCACCGGCCCCCTGGGGTACGAGCAGTACTTC
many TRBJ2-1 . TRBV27 CASSLPGGQYNEQFF TGTGCCAGCAGTCTCCCAGGGGGGCAGTACAATGAGCAGTTCTTC
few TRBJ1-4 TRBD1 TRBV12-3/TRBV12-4 CASRWTGNYEKLFF TGTGCCAGCAGGTGGACAGGGAATTATGAAAAACTGTTTTTT
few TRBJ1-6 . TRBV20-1 CSAPVRRLASPLHF TGCAGTGCCCCCGTGAGAAGGTTGGCTTCACCCCTCCACTTT
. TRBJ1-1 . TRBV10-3 CAISELLNTEAFF TGTGCCATCAGTGAGCTTTTGAACACTGAAGCTTTCTTT
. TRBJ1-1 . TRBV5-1 CASSWTSDTEAFF TGCGCCAGCAGCTGGACTTCAGACACTGAAGCTTTCTTT
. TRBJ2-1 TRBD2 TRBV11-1 CASSSRWELAGTYNEQFF TGTGCCAGCAGCTCCCGTTGGGAACTAGCGGGGACCTACAATGAGCAGTTCTTC
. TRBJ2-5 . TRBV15 CATSRDLADRQETQYF TGTGCCACCAGCAGAGATTTGGCCGACAGGCAAGAGACCCAGTACTTC
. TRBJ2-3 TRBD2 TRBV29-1 CSVGRTSGSSTDTQYF TGCAGCGTGGGGCGGACTAGCGGGTCTAGCACAGATACGCAGTATTTT
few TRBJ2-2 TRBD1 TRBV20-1 CSASPAGGDPTYSNTGELFF TGCAGTGCTAGCCCCGCAGGGGGCGATCCCACATATTCGAACACCGGGGAGCTGTTTTTT
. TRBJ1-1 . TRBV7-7 CASSPLLNTEAFF TGTGCCAGCAGCCCGCTACTGAACACTGAAGCTTTCTTT
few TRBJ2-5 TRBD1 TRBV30 CAWSIRTGGALETQYF TGTGCCTGGAGTATAAGGACAGGGGGCGCGTTGGAGACCCAGTACTTC
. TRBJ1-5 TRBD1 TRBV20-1 CSASDREGQPQHF TGCAGTGCATCTGACAGGGAGGGTCAGCCCCAGCATTTT
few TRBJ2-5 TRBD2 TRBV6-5 CASSYASGGGQETQYF TGTGCCAGCAGTTACGCTAGCGGGGGGGGACAAGAGACCCAGTACTTC
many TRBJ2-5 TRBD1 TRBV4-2 CASSPRDSFEETQYF TGTGCCAGCAGCCCCCGGGACAGCTTTGAAGAGACCCAGTACTTC
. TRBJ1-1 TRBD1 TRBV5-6 CASSLVWDRDTEAFF TGTGCCAGCAGCTTGGTCTGGGACAGAGACACTGAAGCTTTCTTT
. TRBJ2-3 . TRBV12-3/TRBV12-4 CASSPTASSTDTQYF TGTGCCAGCAGCCCGACAGCCTCTAGCACAGATACGCAGTATTTT
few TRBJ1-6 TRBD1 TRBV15 CATSLGGTVSSPLHF TGTGCCACCAGCCTCGGAGGGACAGTAAGTTCACCCCTCCACTTT
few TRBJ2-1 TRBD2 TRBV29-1 CSVEGPAGENNEQFF TGCAGCGTTGAAGGCCCAGCGGGGGAAAACAATGAGCAGTTCTTC
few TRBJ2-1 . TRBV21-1 CASPIIDEQFF TGTGCCAGCCCGATTATCGATGAGCAGTTCTTC
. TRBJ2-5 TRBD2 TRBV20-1 CSASEGLAEETQYF TGCAGTGCTAGCGAGGGACTAGCCGAAGAGACCCAGTACTTC
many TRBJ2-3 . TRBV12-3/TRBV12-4 CASSFPMPTDTQYF TGTGCCAGCAGTTTCCCGATGCCCACAGATACGCAGTATTTT
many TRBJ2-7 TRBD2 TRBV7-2 CASRTQGLAEDYEQYF TGTGCCAGCAGGACTCAGGGACTAGCGGAGGACTACGAGCAGTACTTC
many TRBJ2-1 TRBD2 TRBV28 CASSSIAGGRNEQFF TGTGCCAGCAGTTCGATAGCGGGGGGGAGGAATGAGCAGTTCTTC
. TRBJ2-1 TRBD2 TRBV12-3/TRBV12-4 CASSKLAGGYNEQFF TGTGCCAGCAGTAAACTAGCGGGGGGGTACAATGAGCAGTTCTTC
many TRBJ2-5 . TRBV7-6 CASSLVSIIKETQYF TGTGCCAGCAGCTTAGTATCGATCATTAAAGAGACCCAGTACTTC
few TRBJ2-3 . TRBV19 CASRPTGTHDPQYF TGTGCCAGTAGGCCAACCGGGACCCACGATCCGCAGTATTTT
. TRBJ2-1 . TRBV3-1 CASSQVFRLDRSHNEQFF TGTGCCAGCAGCCAAGTGTTTCGGCTCGACAGGTCCCACAATGAGCAGTTCTTC
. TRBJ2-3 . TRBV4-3 CASSQKPKTAIYSTDTQYF TGCGCCAGCAGCCAAAAACCCAAGACAGCAATCTATAGCACAGATACGCAGTATTTT
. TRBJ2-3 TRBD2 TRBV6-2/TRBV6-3 CATRLASTDTQYF TGTGCCACCCGACTAGCGAGCACAGATACGCAGTATTTT
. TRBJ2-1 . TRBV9 CASSVVPQGPYNEQFF TGTGCCAGCAGCGTAGTACCGCAGGGGCCATACAATGAGCAGTTCTTC
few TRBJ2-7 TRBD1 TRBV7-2 CASSQKTGVEQYF TGTGCCAGCAGCCAGAAGACAGGGGTCGAGCAGTACTTC
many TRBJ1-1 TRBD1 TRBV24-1 CATSDPGQKAFF TGTGCCACCAGTGATCCGGGACAGAAAGCTTTCTTT
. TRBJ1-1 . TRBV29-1 CSVVVPAGRNTEAFF TGCAGCGTTGTCGTCCCGGCAGGTCGGAACACTGAAGCTTTCTTT
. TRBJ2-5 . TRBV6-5 CASSYSAAPEQETQYF TGTGCCAGCAGTTACTCCGCAGCCCCCGAACAAGAGACCCAGTACTTC
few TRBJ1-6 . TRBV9 CASSVGGGSSYNSPLHF TGTGCCAGCAGCGTAGGGGGGGGTAGCTCCTATAATTCACCCCTCCACTTT
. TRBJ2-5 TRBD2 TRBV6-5 CASSYGLAGGPWETQYF TGTGCCAGCAGTTACGGGCTAGCGGGGGGGCCATGGGAGACCCAGTACTTC
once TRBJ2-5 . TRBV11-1 CASSLSSFVAQEETQYF TGTGCCAGCAGCTTGTCTTCTTTTGTCGCGCAGGAAGAGACCCAGTACTTC
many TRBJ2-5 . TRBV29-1 CSVEDLMSGVKETQYF TGCAGCGTTGAAGATCTCATGTCAGGGGTCAAAGAGACCCAGTACTTC
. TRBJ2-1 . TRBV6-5 CASSYGTSSNEQFF TGTGCCAGCAGTTACGGGACCTCCTCCAATGAGCAGTTCTTC
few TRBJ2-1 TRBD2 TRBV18 CASSPQLAGAGNEQFF TGTGCCAGCTCACCACAACTAGCGGGGGCCGGGAATGAGCAGTTCTTC
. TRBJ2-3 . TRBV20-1 CSASPSGIRTDTQYF TGCAGTGCTAGCCCAAGCGGTATACGCACAGATACGCAGTATTTT
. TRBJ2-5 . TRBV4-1 CASSQEGYTQETQYF TGCGCCAGCAGCCAAGAGGGGTACACCCAAGAGACCCAGTACTTC
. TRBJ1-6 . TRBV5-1 CASSPGKSPLHF TGCGCCAGCAGCCCCGGTAAATCACCCCTCCACTTT
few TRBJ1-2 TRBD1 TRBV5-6 CASRYRTGGFYYGYTF TGTGCCAGCAGATATCGGACAGGGGGCTTTTACTATGGCTACACCTTC
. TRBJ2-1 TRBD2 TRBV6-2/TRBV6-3 CASSPYSVVAGGLLSFNEQFF TGTGCCAGCAGCCCCTACTCGGTGGTAGCGGGGGGGCTTTTGTCGTTTAATGAGCAGTTCTTC
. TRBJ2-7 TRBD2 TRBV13 CASTSSGGGHEQYF TGTGCCAGCACCTCTAGCGGGGGAGGACACGAGCAGTACTTC
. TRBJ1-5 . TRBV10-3 CAIREGDQPQHF TGTGCCATCAGGGAAGGGGATCAGCCCCAGCATTTT
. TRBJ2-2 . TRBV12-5 CASGLVGPALTGELFF TGTGCTAGTGGTTTGGTGGGCCCAGCCCTCACCGGGGAGCTGTTTTTT